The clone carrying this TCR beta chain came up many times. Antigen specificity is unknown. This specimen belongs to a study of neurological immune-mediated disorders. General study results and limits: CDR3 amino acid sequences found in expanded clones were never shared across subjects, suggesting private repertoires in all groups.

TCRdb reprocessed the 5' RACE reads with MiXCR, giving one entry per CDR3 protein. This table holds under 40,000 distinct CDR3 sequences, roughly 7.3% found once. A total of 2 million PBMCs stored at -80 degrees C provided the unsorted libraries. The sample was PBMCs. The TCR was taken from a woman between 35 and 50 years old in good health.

CDR3 nucleotide sequence: TGTGCCAGCAGCTTATCCACTGAAGCTTTCTTT. Protein sequence: CASSLSTEAFF. The chain couples TRBV5-8 to TRBJ1-1, with D hard to call. This CDR3 comprises 11 residues. The germline CDR1 and CDR2 sequences are SGHTS and YDEGEE. The ends were cut back, 2 bases at V and 4 bases at J, with 3 bases in the middle.